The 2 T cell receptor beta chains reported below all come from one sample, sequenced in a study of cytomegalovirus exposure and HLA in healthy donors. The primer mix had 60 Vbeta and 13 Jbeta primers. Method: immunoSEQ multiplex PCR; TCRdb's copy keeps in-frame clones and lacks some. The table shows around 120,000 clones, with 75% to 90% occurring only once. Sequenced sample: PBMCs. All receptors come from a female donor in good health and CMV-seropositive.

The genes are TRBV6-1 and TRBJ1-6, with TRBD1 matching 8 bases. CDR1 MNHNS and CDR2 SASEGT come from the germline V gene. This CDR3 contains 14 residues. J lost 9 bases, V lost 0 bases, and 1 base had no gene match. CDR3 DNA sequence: TGTGCCAGCAGTGAAGCAACAGGGGGTTCACCCCTCCACTTT. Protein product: CASSEATGGSPLHF.

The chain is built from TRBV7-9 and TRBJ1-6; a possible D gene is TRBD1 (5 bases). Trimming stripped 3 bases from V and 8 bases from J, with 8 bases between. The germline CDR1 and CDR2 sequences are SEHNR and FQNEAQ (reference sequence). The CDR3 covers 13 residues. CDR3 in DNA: TGTGCCAGCAGCTTGGGGCTGGATTCACCCCTCCACTTT. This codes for CASSLGLDSPLHF.